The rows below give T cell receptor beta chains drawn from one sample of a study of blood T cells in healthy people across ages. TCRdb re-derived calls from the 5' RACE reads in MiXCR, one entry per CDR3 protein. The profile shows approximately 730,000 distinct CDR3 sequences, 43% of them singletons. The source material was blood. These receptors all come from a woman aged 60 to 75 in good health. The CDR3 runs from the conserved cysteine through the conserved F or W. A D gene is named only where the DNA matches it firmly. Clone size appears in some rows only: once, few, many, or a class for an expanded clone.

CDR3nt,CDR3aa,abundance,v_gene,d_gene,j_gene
TGCAGCGTTACGGACGGTTACAATGAGCAGTTCTTC,CSVTDGYNEQFF,NA,TRBV29-1,NA,TRBJ2-1
TGTGCCAGCAGAGTCAGCGGGGGGATAAACACCGGGGAGCTGTTTTTT,CASRVSGGINTGELFF,few,TRBV9,TRBD2,TRBJ2-2
TGCAGTGCTAGAGTCCGGCGTGGGGGCATGAACACTGAAGCTTTCTTT,CSARVRRGGMNTEAFF,NA,TRBV20-1,NA,TRBJ1-1
TGCAGTTCCCCGGGGCTGGACAGGGGAAGCTCCTACGAGCAGTACTTC,CSSPGLDRGSSYEQYF,NA,TRBV20-1,TRBD1,TRBJ2-7
TGTGCCAGCAGCCCGTCGGGAGGGTTCTACGAGCAGTACTTC,CASSPSGGFYEQYF,NA,TRBV7-9,TRBD2,TRBJ2-7
TGTGCCAGCAGCTTAGCCCCACCCGGTGCAGGGAGGCCCTACGAGCAGTACTTC,CASSLAPPGAGRPYEQYF,NA,TRBV7-2,NA,TRBJ2-7
TGTGCCAGCAGTTACTACGGTACACACACCTTC,CASSYYGTHTF,few,TRBV6-5,NA,TRBJ1-2
TGCAGCGTTGAAGATAAGGGGGGTCTCTATGGCTACACCTTC,CSVEDKGGLYGYTF,NA,TRBV29-1,NA,TRBJ1-2
TGTGCCAGCAGCCAAGAGACTGGGGATTCACCCCTCCACTTT,CASSQETGDSPLHF,NA,TRBV4-2,NA,TRBJ1-6
TGTGCCAGCACTCCCACACAGGGGTCCCAAGAGACCCAGTACTTC,CASTPTQGSQETQYF,NA,TRBV28,TRBD1,TRBJ2-5
TGTGCCAGCAGTTTCATCCTGACTGATTACAATGAGCAGTTCTTC,CASSFILTDYNEQFF,many,TRBV12-3/TRBV12-4,NA,TRBJ2-1
TGCGCCAGCAGCCAAGATCCGACTGACAGCTACAATGAGCAGTTCTTC,CASSQDPTDSYNEQFF,many,TRBV4-1,NA,TRBJ2-1
TGCGCCAGCAGCCAAGAGGGCTACAACAATGAGCAGTTCTTC,CASSQEGYNNEQFF,many,TRBV4-3,NA,TRBJ2-1
TGTGCCAGCAGGAAGGACAGGGAGAGAGAAAAACTGTTTTTT,CASRKDREREKLFF,NA,TRBV27,TRBD1,TRBJ1-4
TGTGCCAGCAGCAAAGCCAGGAGGGGGACTAGCGGGGGGTCCCTTGTCCACAATGAGCAGTACTTC,CASSKARRGTSGGSLVHNEQYF,NA,TRBV21-1,NA,TRBJ2-7
TGTGCCAGCAGCGGCGCCGGGACAGACAATCAGCCCCAGCATTTT,CASSGAGTDNQPQHF,NA,TRBV9,TRBD1,TRBJ1-5
TGTGCCAGCAGCCAAGGTTTACTCGCGGGGGGGCACGGTGAGCAGTTCTTC,CASSQGLLAGGHGEQFF,few,TRBV3-1,TRBD2,TRBJ2-1
TGCGCCAGCAGCTTGGGCAGCACAGATACGCAGTTTTTT,CASSLGSTDTQFF,NA,TRBV5-1,NA,TRBJ2-3
TGTGCCAGCAGTTTCGGAGTGAGCGGAGATACGCAGTATTTT,CASSFGVSGDTQYF,NA,TRBV12-3/TRBV12-4,NA,TRBJ2-3
TGCAGTGCCCCACTAGCGGGGGGTTCAAGGAGATTGGGGGAGCAGTACTTC,CSAPLAGGSRRLGEQYF,NA,TRBV20-1,TRBD2,TRBJ2-7
TGTGCCACCAGCAGAGACGCGAATAGCAATCAGCCCCAGCATTTT,CATSRDANSNQPQHF,NA,TRBV15,NA,TRBJ1-5
TGTGCCATCAGTGACGGTATGTCTGGCGAGCAGTACTTC,CAISDGMSGEQYF,NA,TRBV10-3,NA,TRBJ2-7
TGTGCCAGCAGCCCAGCGCGCGGGATGTACAATGAGCAGTTCTTC,CASSPARGMYNEQFF,NA,TRBV28,NA,TRBJ2-1
TGTGCCAGCAGTGACAGGCAGTACAATGAGCAGTTCTTC,CASSDRQYNEQFF,few,TRBV6-4,NA,TRBJ2-1
TGTGCCAGCAGTAACAGGGTAGCCAAAAGCATTCAGTACTTC,CASSNRVAKSIQYF,few,TRBV27,NA,TRBJ2-4
TGTGCCAGCAGTACTCTAGCGGACTACAATGAGCAGTTCTTC,CASSTLADYNEQFF,few,TRBV3-1,TRBD2,TRBJ2-1
TGTGCCAGCAGCCTCACGGACAGGCGGAATTCACCCCTCCACTTT,CASSLTDRRNSPLHF,NA,TRBV14,TRBD1,TRBJ1-6
TGTGCCAGCAGTTTAGGAGACTATCAAGAGACCCAGTACTTC,CASSLGDYQETQYF,NA,TRBV12-3/TRBV12-4,NA,TRBJ2-5
TGCGCCAGCAGTCCGGGACAGGTAGACGAGCAGTACTTC,CASSPGQVDEQYF,NA,TRBV4-1,TRBD1,TRBJ2-7